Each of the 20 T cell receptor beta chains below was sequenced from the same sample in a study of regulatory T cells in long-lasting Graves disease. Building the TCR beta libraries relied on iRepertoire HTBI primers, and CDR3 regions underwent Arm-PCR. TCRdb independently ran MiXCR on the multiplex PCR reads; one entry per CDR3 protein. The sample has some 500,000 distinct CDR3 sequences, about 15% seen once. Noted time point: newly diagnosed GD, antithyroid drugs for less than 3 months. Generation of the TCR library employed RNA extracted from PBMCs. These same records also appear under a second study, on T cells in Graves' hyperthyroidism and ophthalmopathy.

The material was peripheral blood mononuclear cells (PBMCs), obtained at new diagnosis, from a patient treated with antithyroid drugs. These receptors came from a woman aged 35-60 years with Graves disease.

The CDR3 coding sequence is TGTGCCAGCAGCCCCCTTGGGGTGATCAACTATGGCTACACCTTC. Protein sequence: CASSPLGVINYGYTF. The rearrangement links TRBV5-5 to TRBJ1-2; D gene ambiguous. The CDR3 sequence is 15 residues long. Trimming pared 4 bases from V and 2 bases from J, leaving 15 bases between. Germline values: CDR1 SGHKS, CDR2 YYEKEE (reference sequence).

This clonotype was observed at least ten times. The DNA of the CDR3 is TGCGCCAGCAGCCTCCTCGGGGGAGACACTGAAGCTTTCTTT. It is translated as CASSLLGGDTEAFF. The rearrangement joins TRBV5-1 to TRBJ1-1; the D gene is possibly TRBD1 (5 bases). The CDR3 extends over 14 amino acids. The ends were cut back, 4 bases at V and 3 bases at J, with 13 bases in the middle. Per the germline V gene, CDR1 is SGHRS and CDR2 is YFSETQ.

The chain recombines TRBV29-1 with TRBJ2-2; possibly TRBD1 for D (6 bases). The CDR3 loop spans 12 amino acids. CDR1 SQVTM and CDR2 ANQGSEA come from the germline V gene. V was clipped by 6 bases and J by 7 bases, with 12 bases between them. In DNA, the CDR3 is TGCAGCGTCACCAGGGGAAGCGGGGAGCTGTTTTTT. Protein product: CSVTRGSGELFF.

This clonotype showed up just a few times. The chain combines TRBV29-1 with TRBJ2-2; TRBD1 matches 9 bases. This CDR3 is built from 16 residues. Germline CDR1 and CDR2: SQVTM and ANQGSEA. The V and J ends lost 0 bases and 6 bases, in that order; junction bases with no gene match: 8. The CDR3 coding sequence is TGCAGCGTTGAAGATCACGGGACAGGGCAGGCCGGGGAGCTGTTTTTT. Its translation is CSVEDHGTGQAGELFF.

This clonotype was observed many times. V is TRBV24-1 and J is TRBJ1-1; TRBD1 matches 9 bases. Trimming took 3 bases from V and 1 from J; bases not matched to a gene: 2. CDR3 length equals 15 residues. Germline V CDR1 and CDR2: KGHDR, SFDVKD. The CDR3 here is CATSDPGQGNTEAFF. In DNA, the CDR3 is TGTGCCACCAGTGATCCGGGACAGGGGAACACTGAAGCTTTCTTT.

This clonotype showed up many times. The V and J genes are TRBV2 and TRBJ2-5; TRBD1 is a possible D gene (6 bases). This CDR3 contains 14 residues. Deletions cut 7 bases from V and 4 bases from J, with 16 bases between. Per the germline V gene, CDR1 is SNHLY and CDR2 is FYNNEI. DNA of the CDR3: TGTGCCAGCACCGGACAGAAGGGGGTAGAGACCCAGTACTTC. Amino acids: CASTGQKGVETQYF.

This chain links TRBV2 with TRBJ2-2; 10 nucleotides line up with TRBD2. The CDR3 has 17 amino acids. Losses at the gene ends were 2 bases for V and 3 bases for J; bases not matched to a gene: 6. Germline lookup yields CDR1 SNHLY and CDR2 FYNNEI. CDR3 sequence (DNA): TGTGCCAGCAGTGAATGGCTAGCGGGGGCCTACACCGGGGAGCTGTTTTTT. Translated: CASSEWLAGAYTGELFF.

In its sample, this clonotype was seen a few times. CDR3 coding DNA: TGTGCCAGCAACCTGGGGGTGGCCTCTGGAAACACCATATATTTT. This gives the protein CASNLGVASGNTIYF. The chain combines TRBV28 with TRBJ1-3, with a possible D match to TRBD1 (5 bases). This CDR3 has 15 amino acids. The germline V and J ends were trimmed by 7 bases and 0 bases, with 13 bases remaining between them. The germline CDR1 and CDR2 sequences are MDHEN and SYDVKM.

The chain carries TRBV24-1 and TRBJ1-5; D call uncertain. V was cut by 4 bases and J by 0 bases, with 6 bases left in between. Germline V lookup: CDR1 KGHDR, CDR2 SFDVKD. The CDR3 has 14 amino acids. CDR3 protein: CATSDSNSNQPQHF. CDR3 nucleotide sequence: TGTGCCACCAGTGACAGTAATAGCAATCAGCCCCAGCATTTT.

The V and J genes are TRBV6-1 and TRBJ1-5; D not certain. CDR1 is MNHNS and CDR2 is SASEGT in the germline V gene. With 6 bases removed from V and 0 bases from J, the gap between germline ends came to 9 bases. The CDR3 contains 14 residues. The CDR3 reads CASSAMLSNQPQHF. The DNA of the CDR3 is TGTGCCAGCAGCGCGATGCTTAGCAATCAGCCCCAGCATTTT.

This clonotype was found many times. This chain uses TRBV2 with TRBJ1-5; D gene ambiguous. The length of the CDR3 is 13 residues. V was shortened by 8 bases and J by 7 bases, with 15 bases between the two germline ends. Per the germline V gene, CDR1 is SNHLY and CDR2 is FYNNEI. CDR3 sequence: CASAVRVGQPQHF. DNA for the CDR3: TGTGCCAGCGCTGTGAGGGTAGGCCAGCCCCAGCATTTT.

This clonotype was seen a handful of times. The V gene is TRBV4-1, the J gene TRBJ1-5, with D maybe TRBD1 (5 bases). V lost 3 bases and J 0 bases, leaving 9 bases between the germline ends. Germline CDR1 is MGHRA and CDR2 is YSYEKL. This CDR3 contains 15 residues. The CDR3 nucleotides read TGCGCCAGCAGCCATACAGGTTTTAGCAATCAGCCCCAGCATTTT. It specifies CASSHTGFSNQPQHF.

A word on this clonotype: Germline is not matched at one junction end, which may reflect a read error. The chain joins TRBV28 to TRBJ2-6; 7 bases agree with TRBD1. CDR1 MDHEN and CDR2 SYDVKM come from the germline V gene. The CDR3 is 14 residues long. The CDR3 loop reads CVSGTGAGANVLTF. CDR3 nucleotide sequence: TGTGTCAGCGGTACAGGGGCTGGGGCCAACGTCCTGACTTTC.

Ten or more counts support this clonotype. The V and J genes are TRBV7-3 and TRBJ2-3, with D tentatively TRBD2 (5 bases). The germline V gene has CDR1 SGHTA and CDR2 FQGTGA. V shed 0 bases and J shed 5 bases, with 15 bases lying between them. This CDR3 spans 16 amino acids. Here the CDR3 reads CASSLTSGREGDTQYF. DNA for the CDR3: TGTGCCAGCAGCTTAACGTCAGGTAGAGAGGGAGATACGCAGTATTTT.

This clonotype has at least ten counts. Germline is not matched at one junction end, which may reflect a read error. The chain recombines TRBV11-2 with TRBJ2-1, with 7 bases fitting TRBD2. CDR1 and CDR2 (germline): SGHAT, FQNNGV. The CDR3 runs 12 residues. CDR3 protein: CASRLGLDEQFF. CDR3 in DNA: TGTGCCAGCAGATTAGGACTAGATGAGCAGTTCTTC.

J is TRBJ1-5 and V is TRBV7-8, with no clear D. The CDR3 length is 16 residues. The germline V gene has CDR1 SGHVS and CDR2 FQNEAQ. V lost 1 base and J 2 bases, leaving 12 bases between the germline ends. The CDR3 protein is CASSLGLYSGNQPQHF. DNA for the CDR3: TGTGCCAGCAGCTTAGGGTTGTATTCCGGCAATCAGCCCCAGCATTTT.

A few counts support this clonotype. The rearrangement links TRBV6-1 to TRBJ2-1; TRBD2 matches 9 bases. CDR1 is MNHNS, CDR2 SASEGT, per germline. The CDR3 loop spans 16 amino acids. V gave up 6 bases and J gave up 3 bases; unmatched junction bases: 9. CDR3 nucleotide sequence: TGTGCCAGCAGATTGGCGGGGGGGATAAACTACAATGAGCAGTTCTTC. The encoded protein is CASRLAGGINYNEQFF.

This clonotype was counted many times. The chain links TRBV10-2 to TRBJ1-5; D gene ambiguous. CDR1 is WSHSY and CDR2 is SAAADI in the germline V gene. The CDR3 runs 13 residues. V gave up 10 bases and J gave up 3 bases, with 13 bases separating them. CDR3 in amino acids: CATATVNNQPQHF. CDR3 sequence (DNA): TGCGCCACCGCGACGGTTAACAATCAGCCCCAGCATTTT.

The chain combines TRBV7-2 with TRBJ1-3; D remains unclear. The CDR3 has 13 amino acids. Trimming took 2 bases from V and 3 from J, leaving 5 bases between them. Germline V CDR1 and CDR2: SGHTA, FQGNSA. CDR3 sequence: CASSLSHGNTIYF. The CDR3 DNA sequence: TGTGCCAGCAGCTTATCCCATGGAAACACCATATATTTT.

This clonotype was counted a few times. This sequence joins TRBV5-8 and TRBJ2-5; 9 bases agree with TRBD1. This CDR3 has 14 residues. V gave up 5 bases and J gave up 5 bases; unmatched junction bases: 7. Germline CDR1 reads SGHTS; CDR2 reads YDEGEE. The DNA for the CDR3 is TGTGCCAGCAGGCCCCGGACAGGGGTGGAGACCCAGTACTTC. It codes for CASRPRTGVETQYF.